The 23 T cell receptor beta chains given below trace back to one sample, sequenced in a study of graft-versus-host responses after intestinal transplantation. The table came from immunoSEQ multiplex PCR; TCRdb's copy has only in-frame clones and leaves some out. Counted here are approximately 77,000 clones, 80% to 95% occurring once; the ten biggest clones make up 0.69%. The specimen comprised PBMCs, sampled 98 days after intestinal transplantation. These receptors came from a human patient who received an intestinal transplant, so some T cells may come from the graft donor.

This chain connects TRBV10-1 to TRBJ2-3; D ambiguous. Trimming pared 3 bases from V and 2 bases from J, leaving 9 bases between. The CDR3 is 14 amino acids. Looked up from germline, CDR1 is WNHNN and CDR2 is SYGVQD (reference sequence). The CDR3 region is CASSDPGYTDTQYF. The CDR3 DNA reads as TGCGCCAGCAGTGACCCAGGATACACAGATACGCAGTATTTT.

The chain links TRBV4-1 to TRBJ2-2; 7 bases align to TRBD1. V was pared by 3 bases and J by 7 bases, with 8 bases of the junction left unmatched. This CDR3 spans 15 amino acids. Germline V lookup: CDR1 MGHRA, CDR2 YSYEKL. This CDR3 reads CASSHPKGANGELFF. CDR3 in DNA: TGCGCCAGCAGCCACCCGAAGGGGGCAAACGGGGAGCTGTTTTTT.

The V gene is TRBV28, the J gene TRBJ2-7; D may be TRBD1 or TRBD2 (5 bases each). The CDR3 contains 15 residues. The germline V gene has CDR1 MDHEN and CDR2 SYDVKM. V was trimmed by 4 bases and J by 2 bases, leaving 15 bases between them. CDR3 region: CASSSSGTAAYEQYF. The CDR3 DNA sequence: TGTGCCAGCAGTTCATCCGGGACCGCGGCCTACGAGCAGTACTTC.

The chain carries TRBV7-9 and TRBJ2-7; the D is unclear. Looked up from germline, CDR1 is SEHNR and CDR2 is FQNEAQ (reference sequence). The CDR3 runs 14 residues. V lost 6 bases and J lost 2, with 14 bases in between. The CDR3 DNA sequence: TGTGCCAGCAGATCTGACTCCTCTACCTACGAGCAGTACTTC. This codes for CASRSDSSTYEQYF.

V gene TRBV4-2 combines with J gene TRBJ2-1; the match to TRBD2 covers 10 bases. This CDR3 has 18 amino acids. Trimming cost V 0 bases and J 3 bases; bases outside gene matches: 8. CDR1 and CDR2 (germline): LGHNA, YNFKEQ. Here the CDR3 DNA reads TGTGCCAGCAGCCAAGACGTGGCTAGCGGGAGTTTCTACAATGAGCAGTTCTTC. This codes for CASSQDVASGSFYNEQFF.

The chain is built from TRBV5-6 and TRBJ1-1; D not certain. Looked up from germline, CDR1 is SGHDT and CDR2 is YYEEEE. Trimming shortened V by 0 bases and J by 2 bases, and 11 bases separated the two germline ends. The CDR3 is made up of 15 amino acids. CDR3 residues: CASSLGSPSNTEAFF. CDR3 DNA sequence: TGTGCCAGCAGCTTGGGGAGTCCGTCAAACACTGAAGCTTTCTTT.

The rearrangement uses TRBV11-2 and TRBJ1-2; 7 bases fit TRBD1. From germline, CDR1 is SGHAT and CDR2 FQNNGV. V trimming: 4 bases; J trimming: 4 bases; junction bases outside the gene matches: 9. The CDR3 sequence is 15 residues long. CDR3 DNA sequence: TGTGCCAGCAGCTCCCCGACAGGGCGTAGCTATGGCTACACCTTC. This gives the protein CASSSPTGRSYGYTF.

The rearrangement links TRBV11-1 to TRBJ2-2; 7 bases are a match to TRBD1. CDR1 is SGHAT and CDR2 is FQDESV in the germline V gene (reference sequence). The CDR3 extends over 16 amino acids. Trimming cost V 5 bases and J 1 base; bases outside gene matches: 7. In DNA, the CDR3 is TGTGCCAGCAGCCAATATAGGGGGCTGAACACCGGGGAGCTGTTTTTT. Protein sequence: CASSQYRGLNTGELFF.

This chain uses TRBV20-1 with TRBJ2-5; D unresolved. Deletions cut 4 bases from V and 4 bases from J, with 7 bases between. Germline V gene sequence: CDR1 DFQATT, CDR2 SNEGSKA (reference sequence). The CDR3 has 11 amino acids. Here the CDR3 reads CSANKGETQYF. As DNA, the CDR3 is TGCAGTGCTAACAAAGGAGAGACCCAGTACTTC.

The chain recombines TRBV28 with TRBJ2-5; unclear D gene. V was pared by 1 base and J by 5 bases, with 8 bases between. Germline V gives CDR1 MDHEN, CDR2 SYDVKM. CDR3 length: 13 amino acids. CDR3 amino acids: CASSLFSQETQYF. The CDR3, as DNA: TGTGCCAGCAGTTTATTTAGCCAGGAGACCCAGTACTTC.

This clone is a singleton in its sample. The CDR3: CASGDWATDTQYF. The CDR3 DNA follows: TGTGCCAGCGGGGATTGGGCAACAGATACGCAGTATTTT. The chain joins TRBV9 to TRBJ2-3; the D is unclear. V was shortened by 7 bases and J by 3 bases, with 12 bases between the two germline ends. Germline CDR1 SGDLS, CDR2 YYNGEE. The CDR3 covers 13 residues.

In its sample, this clone was seen a few times. The rearrangement uses TRBV5-1 and TRBJ1-2; a possible D gene is TRBD1 (6 bases). This CDR3 comprises 13 residues. Between the trimmed V and J ends, which lost 1 base and 4 bases, there was a span of 8 bases. Germline V gives CDR1 SGHRS, CDR2 YFSETQ. As DNA, the CDR3 is TGCGCCAGCAGCTTGCCAGGGGTCTATGGCTACACCTTC. Residues: CASSLPGVYGYTF.

J is TRBJ2-7 and V is TRBV30, with 8 bases that match TRBD2. Germline CDR1 GTSNPN, CDR2 SVGIG (reference sequence). This CDR3 comprises 15 residues. With 4 bases clipped from V and 0 bases from J, the junction kept 8 bases outside the gene matches. The CDR3 spells CAWNSPGTSSYEQYF. In DNA form, the CDR3 reads TGTGCCTGGAATTCGCCCGGGACTAGCTCCTACGAGCAGTACTTC.

The genes are TRBV19 and TRBJ1-5, with 11 nucleotides matching TRBD1. The CDR3 spans 16 residues. Germline V gene data show CDR1 as LNHDA and CDR2 as SQIVND (reference sequence). The V and J ends lost 4 bases and 1 base, in that order; junction bases with no gene match: 3. CDR3 coding DNA: TGTGCCAGTAGTACCGGGACAGGGGGGAGCAATCAGCCCCAGCATTTT. Translation gives CASSTGTGGSNQPQHF.

The V and J genes are TRBV2 and TRBJ1-5; 7 nucleotides line up with TRBD1. The ends lost 5 bases at V and 8 bases at J; junction bases unmatched: 9. CDR3 length: 14 residues. Germline V lookup: CDR1 SNHLY, CDR2 FYNNEI. The CDR3 nucleotides are TGTGCCAGCAGTATAGACAGGGAACAAGAGCCCCAGCATTTT. This gives the protein CASSIDREQEPQHF. Full variable domain (rest looked up from reference TRBV2 and TRBJ1-5): EPEVTQTPSHQVTQMGQEVILRCVPISNHLYFYWYRQILGQKVEFLVSFYNNEISEKSEIFDDQFSVERPDGSNFTLKIRSTKLEDSAMYFCASSIDREQEPQHFGDGTRLSIL.

This chain uses TRBV5-4 with TRBJ2-1, with 8 bases aligning to TRBD2. The CDR3 contains 15 residues. The V segment lost 4 bases and the J segment 1 base; nucleotides outside the gene matches: 4. Germline-derived CDR1 and CDR2 are SGHNT and YYREEE (reference sequence). The CDR3 DNA is TGTGCCAGCAGCCGTAGCGGGAAGTCCTACAATGAGCAGTTCTTC. This gives the protein CASSRSGKSYNEQFF.

This sequence joins TRBV4-3 and TRBJ2-1, with D unclear. This CDR3 has 15 amino acids. The V end lost 0 bases, the J end lost 12 bases, and 18 bases lay between the germline ends. CDR1 and CDR2 (germline): LGHNA, YSLEER. In DNA, the CDR3 is TGCGCCAGCAGCCAAGAGTCTCGACACCCGTCAGGGCAGTTCTTC. Translation gives CASSQESRHPSGQFF.

The chain recombines TRBV5-1 with TRBJ1-1; no definite D call. Trimming stripped 1 base from V and 1 base from J, with 8 bases between. Per germline, CDR1 SGHRS and CDR2 YFSETQ. This CDR3 region has 14 residues. The CDR3 spells CASSLTPRNTEAFF. CDR3 in DNA: TGCGCCAGCAGCTTGACCCCACGGAACACTGAAGCTTTCTTT. Combining the CDR3 with reference TRBV5-1 and TRBJ1-1 gives the whole variable domain KAGVTQTPRYLIKTRGQQVTLSCSPISGHRSVSWYQQTPGQGLQFLFEYFSETQRNKGNFPGRFSGRQFSNSRSEMNVSTLELGDSALYLCASSLTPRNTEAFFGQGTRLTVV.

The J gene is TRBJ1-3, the V gene TRBV10-3; no reliable D call. The germline V gene has CDR1 ENHRY and CDR2 SYGVKD. The CDR3 is 17 residues long. V lost 0 bases and J 3 bases, leaving 15 bases between the germline ends. The CDR3 DNA follows: TGTGCCATCAGTGAGTCGAGCCCCCTACAGTATGGAAACACCATATATTTT. This gives the protein CAISESSPLQYGNTIYF.

In DNA form, the CDR3 reads TGCAGCGTTGGACTTATGAACACTGAAGCTTTCTTT. Its protein product is CSVGLMNTEAFF. The rearrangement uses TRBV29-1 and TRBJ1-1, with D unclear. CDR3 length: 12 residues. Germline V CDR1 and CDR2: SQVTM, ANQGSEA. V lost 4 bases, J lost 0 bases, and 6 bases lay in between.

The rearrangement links TRBV2 to TRBJ2-2, with 9 bases aligning to TRBD1. With 4 bases clipped from V and 6 bases from J, the junction kept 6 bases outside the gene matches. CDR1 is SNHLY, CDR2 FYNNEI, per germline. This CDR3 comprises 15 residues. Here the CDR3 reads CASSVWTGDPGELFF. CDR3 DNA: TGTGCCAGCAGTGTGTGGACAGGGGACCCCGGGGAGCTGTTTTTT. The full variable domain, its missing parts supplied by reference TRBV2 and TRBJ2-2, is EPEVTQTPSHQVTQMGQEVILRCVPISNHLYFYWYRQILGQKVEFLVSFYNNEISEKSEIFDDQFSVERPDGSNFTLKIRSTKLEDSAMYFCASSVWTGDPGELFFGEGSRLTVL.

V is TRBV29-1 and J is TRBJ2-3; 10 bases are shared with TRBD2. Trimming removed 7 bases from V and 5 bases from J; junction bases left unmatched: 9. CDR3 length: 14 amino acids. Germline-derived CDR1 and CDR2 are SQVTM and ANQGSEA. The CDR3 loop reads CSALAASGGDTQYF. The CDR3 DNA reads TGCAGCGCCCTCGCGGCTAGCGGGGGAGATACGCAGTATTTT.

DNA of the CDR3: TGTGCCAGCAGCTTAGAATACCCGGGGGGAGAGACCCAGTACTTC. Protein sequence: CASSLEYPGGETQYF. The chain combines TRBV7-8 with TRBJ2-5, with 7 bases matching TRBD2. The V segment lost 1 base and the J segment 4 bases; nucleotides outside the gene matches: 6. This CDR3 has 15 residues. CDR1 is SGHVS, CDR2 FQNEAQ, per germline.